Here is one T cell receptor beta chain with its context. Its antigen is still unknown. The data were taken from a study of early T cells in non-severe SARS-CoV-2 infection. On the study more broadly: Chains were unpaired, as sequencing was done on bulk RNA from unsorted whole blood. Points from the study as a whole: A preference for anti-spike CD8 responses marked VDJdb matching, which missed private and CD4 specificities.

Each cDNA molecule carried a unique molecular identifier. TCRdb re-analysed the 5' RACE reads in MiXCR, keeping a single row per CDR3 protein. The sample lists tens of thousands of distinct CDR3 sequences, about 4.6% occurring once. The CDR3 covers 15 residues. Germline lookup yields CDR1 MGHRA and CDR2 YSYEKL. V lost 0 bases to trimming and J lost 8 bases; unmatched junction nucleotides: 6. The sequence was collected from an adult who was a healthcare worker with PCR-confirmed SARS-CoV-2 infection or an uninfected control (not recorded which). The chain recombines TRBV4-1 with TRBJ2-1, with 8 bases identical to TRBD2. Sequencing input: whole blood. The CDR3 here is CASSQETSVSYEQFF. CDR3 sequence (DNA): TGCGCCAGCAGCCAAGAGACTAGCGTCTCCTATGAGCAGTTCTTC.